Shown below are 23 T cell receptor beta chains from a single sample sequenced in a study of blood T cell repertoires in COVID-19. Here immunoSEQ multiplex PCR was the method, and the copy in TCRdb shows in-frame clones only, minus some. Among about 110,000 clones listed, 88% were seen once. Sequencing was carried out using peripheral blood. The receptor source for this set is a man aged 45-65 years with active or convalescent COVID-19.

The V and J genes are TRBV20-1 and TRBJ2-1, with 10 positions matching TRBD2. With 3 bases clipped from V and 8 bases from J, the junction kept 10 bases outside the gene matches. CDR3 size: 15 residues. CDR1 and CDR2 (germline): DFQATT, SNEGSKA (reference sequence). The CDR3 bases are TGCAGTGCTAGTCACACTAGCGGGGCTCGGGATGAGCAGTTCTTC. Translated, it gives CSASHTSGARDEQFF.

This clone was counted a few times. The chain employs TRBV10-3 and TRBJ1-1; the match to TRBD1 covers 7 bases. Per germline, CDR1 ENHRY and CDR2 SYGVKD. This CDR3 contains 17 residues. V dropped 0 bases and J dropped 0; count of bases not matched to a gene: 7. CDR3 amino acids: CAISESGGTAMNTEAFF. CDR3 bases: TGTGCCATCAGTGAGTCTGGGGGGACAGCCATGAACACTGAAGCTTTCTTT.

The rearrangement links TRBV24-1 to TRBJ2-7, with a possible D match to TRBD2 (5 bases). The ends were cut back, 1 base at V and 5 bases at J, with 8 bases in the middle. This CDR3 is 13 amino acids long. Germline-derived CDR1 and CDR2 are KGHDR and SFDVKD. CDR3 nucleotides: TGTGCCACCAGTGATTTCCAGAGGGACGAGCAGTACTTC. It encodes CATSDFQRDEQYF.

The chain carries TRBV6-1 and TRBJ2-7, with 7 positions matching TRBD2. The germline CDR1 and CDR2 sequences are MNHNS and SASEGT. V gave up 1 base and J gave up 5 bases; unmatched junction bases: 5. CDR3 length equals 14 residues. The CDR3 DNA sequence: TGTGCCAGCAGTGAAGGAGGGGAGGGAGACGAGCAGTACTTC. This codes for CASSEGGEGDEQYF.

The chain joins TRBV27 to TRBJ2-2, with D perhaps TRBD1 (5 bases). Germline-derived CDR1 and CDR2 are MNHEY and SMNVEV (reference sequence). This CDR3 is 14 amino acids long. Trimming removed 4 bases at V and 4 bases at J, with 10 bases between. The CDR3, as DNA: TGTGCCAGCAGTTCAGGGTGGGGCACCGGGGAGCTGTTTTTT. Amino acid sequence: CASSSGWGTGELFF.

The chain couples TRBV10-3 to TRBJ1-1; 8 nucleotides match TRBD1. This CDR3 is 15 amino acids long. The ends lost 6 bases at V and 3 bases at J; junction bases unmatched: 9. Germline assignment: CDR1 ENHRY and CDR2 SYGVKD. This chain's CDR3 is CAISPGQGGYTEAFF. The CDR3 bases are TGTGCCATCAGCCCTGGACAGGGCGGGTACACTGAAGCTTTCTTT.

The J gene is TRBJ2-7, the V gene TRBV6-5; no clear D gene. V was trimmed by 7 bases and J by 5 bases, leaving 12 bases between them. Germline loops: CDR1 MNHEY, CDR2 SVGAGI. The CDR3 covers 12 residues. The CDR3 protein is CASTLTADEQYF. DNA for the CDR3: TGTGCCAGCACCCTAACCGCGGACGAGCAGTACTTC.

The rearrangement joins TRBV30 to TRBJ2-1; 10 nucleotides match TRBD2. Trimming at V came to 4 bases and at J to 15 bases, leaving 12 bases not matched to a gene. This CDR3 spans 13 amino acids. CDR1 and CDR2 (germline): GTSNPN, SVGIG (reference sequence). Here the CDR3 DNA reads TGTGCCTGGACACGGGTAGCGGGAGGCCCGACGTTCTTC. Its translation is CAWTRVAGGPTFF.

The chain's CDR3 is CASSQAGRDLYF. In DNA form, the CDR3 reads TGTGCCAGCTCTCAGGCGGGCAGAGATCTTTACTTC. The chain links TRBV18 to TRBJ2-7, with TRBD2 as a possible D gene (5 bases). Trimming stripped 6 bases from V and 13 bases from J, with 19 bases between. This CDR3 is 12 amino acids long. Germline V gives CDR1 KGHSH, CDR2 LQKENI.

This chain uses TRBV5-1 with TRBJ2-7, with 11 bases lining up with TRBD1. V shed 4 bases and J 2 bases; nucleotides not matched to a gene: 5. The length of the CDR3 is 15 residues. CDR1 and CDR2 (germline): SGHRS, YFSETQ. CDR3 sequence reads: CASSPGTGGTYEQYF. The DNA of the CDR3 is TGCGCCAGCAGCCCGGGGACAGGGGGGACCTACGAGCAGTACTTC.

The gene calls are TRBV11-2 and TRBJ2-7; possible D gene TRBD2, 6 bases. Trimming removed 5 bases at V and 5 bases at J, with 19 bases between. This CDR3 region has 15 residues. Germline loops: CDR1 SGHAT, CDR2 FQNNGV. CDR3 nucleotides: TGTGCCAGCAGCCCTGGTTCCCGACTAGTCGACGAGCAGTACTTC. This encodes CASSPGSRLVDEQYF.

This chain connects TRBV2 to TRBJ1-4; 9 nucleotides agree with TRBD1. The CDR3 sequence is 14 residues long. The V gene's germline CDR1 is SNHLY and CDR2 FYNNEI. The V segment lost 6 bases and the J segment 4 bases; nucleotides outside the gene matches: 3. In DNA form, the CDR3 reads TGTGCCAGCAGAGGGACAGGGAATAATGAAAAACTGTTTTTT. Its translation: CASRGTGNNEKLFF.

The chain recombines TRBV19 with TRBJ2-7, with TRBD2 identical over 13 bases. Germline V gene lookup returns CDR1 LNHDA and CDR2 SQIVND (reference sequence). CDR3 size: 15 residues. V dropped 9 bases and J dropped 5; count of bases not matched to a gene: 10. The CDR3 DNA reads TGTGCCAGCCCTCGGACTAGCGGGAGAAGTAACGAGCAGTACTTC. As protein: CASPRTSGRSNEQYF.

J is TRBJ2-5 and V is TRBV3-1 (or the pseudogene TRBV3-2); D may correspond to TRBD1 or TRBD2 (7 bases each). V gave up 10 bases and J gave up 4 bases, with 13 bases separating them. CDR3 size: 12 residues. CDR1 LGHDT and CDR2 YNNKEL come from the germline V gene (reference sequence). CDR3 sequence reads: CATRGGGETQYF. DNA for the CDR3: TGTGCCACCAGGGGGGGAGGAGAGACCCAGTACTTC.

The rearrangement uses TRBV3-1 (or the pseudogene TRBV3-2) and TRBJ1-2; 7 nucleotides match TRBD1. Germline V gene lookup returns CDR1 LGHDT and CDR2 YNNKEL (reference sequence). V gave up 4 bases and J gave up 0 bases; unmatched junction bases: 14. This CDR3 region has 18 residues. The CDR3 DNA reads TGTGCCAGCAGCCCGAGAGTAAGACAGGGACGGTCTAACTATGGCTACACCTTC. Translating it yields CASSPRVRQGRSNYGYTF.

This clone has a count of ten or more. This chain links TRBV7-9 with TRBJ2-7; 7 bases are a match to TRBD1. CDR1 is SEHNR and CDR2 is FQNEAQ in the germline V gene (reference sequence). Germline trimming cut 4 bases from V and 3 bases from J; bases unmatched to any gene: 9. The CDR3 runs 15 residues. CDR3 region: CASSSLTGTLYEQYF. In DNA, the CDR3 is TGTGCCAGCAGCTCTTTGACAGGGACCCTCTACGAGCAGTACTTC.

This clone was picked up one time. This sequence joins TRBV9 and TRBJ2-1; D uncertain. The CDR3 spans 12 residues. The germline V and J ends were trimmed by 0 bases and 10 bases, with 8 bases remaining between them. The germline gives CDR1 SGDLS, CDR2 YYNGEE. The CDR3 DNA is TGTGCCAGCAGCGTAGAAATGAGGGAGCAGTTCTTC. Its protein product is CASSVEMREQFF. Combining the CDR3 with reference TRBV9 and TRBJ2-1 gives the whole variable domain DSGVTQTPKHLITATGQRVTLRCSPRSGDLSVYWYQQSLDQGLQFLIQYYNGEERAKGNILERFSAQQFPDLHSELNLSSLELGDSALYFCASSVEMREQFFGPGTRLTVL.

This rearrangement joins TRBV30 to TRBJ1-5; 11 bases map to TRBD1. Per the germline V gene, CDR1 is GTSNPN and CDR2 is SVGIG (reference sequence). The CDR3 contains 17 residues. The ends lost 0 bases at V and 5 bases at J; junction bases unmatched: 9. Written as DNA, the CDR3 is TGTGCCTGGAGTGTAGCACTAGGACAGGGGGCCTATCAGCCCCAGCATTTT. Its translation: CAWSVALGQGAYQPQHF.

This clone was recorded only once. This chain uses TRBV18 with TRBJ1-3; maybe TRBD1 (5 bases). CDR1 and CDR2 from the germline V gene are KGHSH and LQKENI. The V end was cut by 1 base, the J end by 0 bases, with 13 bases between. The CDR3 consists of 17 residues. CDR3 amino acids: CASSPLGQFFSGNTIYF. CDR3 sequence (DNA): TGTGCCAGCTCACCACTGGGGCAGTTCTTCTCTGGAAACACCATATATTTT.

CDR3 residues: CASSIRLAGLQTQYF. The CDR3 DNA is TGTGCCAGTAGTATACGGCTAGCGGGGCTCCAGACCCAGTACTTC. V gene TRBV19 combines with J gene TRBJ2-5; 9 bases are shared with TRBD2. Germline CDR1 and CDR2: LNHDA and SQIVND (reference sequence). The CDR3 contains 15 residues. J was trimmed by 6 bases and V by 2 bases; bases with no gene match: 7. Full variable domain (missing parts from reference TRBV19 and TRBJ2-5): DGGITQSPKYLFRKEGQNVTLSCEQNLNHDAMYWYRQDPGQGLRLIYYSQIVNDFQKGDIAEGYSVSREKKESFPLTVTSAQKNPTAFYLCASSIRLAGLQTQYFGPGTRLLVL.

The chain uses TRBV1 and TRBJ1-2; the D call in the table, TRBD1, was not verified against the DNA. TRBV1 has pseudogene status. CDR3 length: 14 amino acids. This chain's CDR3 is CTSSHQGILRGYTF. CDR3 nucleotide sequence: TGCACCAGCAGCCATCAGGGAATCCTCCGTGGCTACACCTTC.

A single count supports this clone. This chain joins TRBV7-2 and TRBJ2-1; 8 bases map to TRBD1. The CDR3 is 14 amino acids. V lost 6 bases to trimming and J lost 4 bases; unmatched junction nucleotides: 5. The germline V gene has CDR1 SGHTA and CDR2 FQGNSA. The CDR3 DNA is TGTGCCAGCAGGATCGACAGGGGTTACAATGAGCAGTTCTTC. Protein sequence: CASRIDRGYNEQFF.

The chain joins TRBV30 to TRBJ2-7, with 11 bases that match TRBD2. Germline V gives CDR1 GTSNPN, CDR2 SVGIG (reference sequence). The V gene end was trimmed by 5 bases and the J gene end by 0 bases; junction bases not matched to a gene: 15. The CDR3 is made up of 18 amino acids. The CDR3 here is CAWRPGLAGGRLSYEQYF. The CDR3 nucleotides read TGTGCCTGGCGTCCTGGACTAGCGGGTGGTAGACTCTCCTACGAGCAGTACTTC.